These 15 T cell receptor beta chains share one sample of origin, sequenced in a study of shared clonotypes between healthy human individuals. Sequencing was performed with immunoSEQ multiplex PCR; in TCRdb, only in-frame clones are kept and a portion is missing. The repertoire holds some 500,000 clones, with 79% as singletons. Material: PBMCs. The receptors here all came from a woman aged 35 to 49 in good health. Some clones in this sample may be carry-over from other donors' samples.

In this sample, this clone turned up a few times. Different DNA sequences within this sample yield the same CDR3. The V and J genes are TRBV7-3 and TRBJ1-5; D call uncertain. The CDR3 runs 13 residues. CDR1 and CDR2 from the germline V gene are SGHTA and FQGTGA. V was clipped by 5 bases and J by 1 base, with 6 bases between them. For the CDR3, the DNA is TGTGCCAGCAGCCTCGACAGCAATCAGCCCCAGCATTTT. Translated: CASSLDSNQPQHF.

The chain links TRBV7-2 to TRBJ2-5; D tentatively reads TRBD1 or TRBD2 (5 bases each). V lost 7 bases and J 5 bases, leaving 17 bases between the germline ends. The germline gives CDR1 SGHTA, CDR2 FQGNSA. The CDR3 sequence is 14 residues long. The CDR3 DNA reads TGTGCCAGCACGGGACCGCCGTTGCGGGAGACCCAGTACTTC. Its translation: CASTGPPLRETQYF. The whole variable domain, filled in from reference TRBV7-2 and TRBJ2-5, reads GAGVSQSPSNKVTEKGKDVELRCDPISGHTALYWYRQSLGQGLEFLIYFQGNSAPDKSGLPSDRFSAERTGGSVSTLTIQRTQQEDSAVYLCASTGPPLRETQYFGPGTRLLVL.

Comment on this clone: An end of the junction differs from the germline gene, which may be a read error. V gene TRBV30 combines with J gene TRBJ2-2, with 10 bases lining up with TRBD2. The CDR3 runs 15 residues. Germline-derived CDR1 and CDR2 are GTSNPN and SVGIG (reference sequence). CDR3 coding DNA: TGTGCCTGGAGTCAGGGACTAGCGAACACCGGGGAGCTGTTTTTC. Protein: CAWSQGLANTGELFF.

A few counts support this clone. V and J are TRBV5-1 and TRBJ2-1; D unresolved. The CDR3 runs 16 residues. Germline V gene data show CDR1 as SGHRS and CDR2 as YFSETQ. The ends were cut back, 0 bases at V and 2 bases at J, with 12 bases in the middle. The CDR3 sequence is CASSLGAVPTYNEQFF. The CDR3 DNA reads TGCGCCAGCAGCTTGGGGGCGGTACCGACCTACAATGAGCAGTTCTTC.

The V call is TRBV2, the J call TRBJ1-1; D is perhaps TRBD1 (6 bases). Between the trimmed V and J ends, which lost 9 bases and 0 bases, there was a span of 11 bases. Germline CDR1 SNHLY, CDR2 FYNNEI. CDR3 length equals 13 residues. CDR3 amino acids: CASRTDLNTEAFF. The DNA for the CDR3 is TGTGCCAGTAGGACAGATCTGAACACTGAAGCTTTCTTT.

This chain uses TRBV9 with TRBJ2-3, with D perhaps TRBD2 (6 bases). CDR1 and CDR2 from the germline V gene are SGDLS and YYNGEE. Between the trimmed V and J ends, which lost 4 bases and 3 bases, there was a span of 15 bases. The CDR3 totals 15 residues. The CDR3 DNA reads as TGTGCCAGCAGCTCCCCGGGACTCAATACAGATACGCAGTATTTT. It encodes CASSSPGLNTDTQYF.

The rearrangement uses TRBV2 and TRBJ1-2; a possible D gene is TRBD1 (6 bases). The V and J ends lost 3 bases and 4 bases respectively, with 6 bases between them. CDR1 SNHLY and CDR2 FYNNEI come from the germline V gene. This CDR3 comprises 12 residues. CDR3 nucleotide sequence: TGTGCCAGCAGTGACAGGGGCTATGGCTACACCTTC. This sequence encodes CASSDRGYGYTF.

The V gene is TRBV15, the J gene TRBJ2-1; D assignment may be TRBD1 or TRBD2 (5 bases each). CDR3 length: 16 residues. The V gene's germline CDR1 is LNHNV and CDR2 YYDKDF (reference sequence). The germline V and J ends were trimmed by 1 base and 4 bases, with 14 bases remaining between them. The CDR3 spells CATSRGSGTLYNEQFF. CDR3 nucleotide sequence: TGTGCCACCAGCAGAGGTTCCGGGACCCTTTACAATGAGCAGTTCTTC.

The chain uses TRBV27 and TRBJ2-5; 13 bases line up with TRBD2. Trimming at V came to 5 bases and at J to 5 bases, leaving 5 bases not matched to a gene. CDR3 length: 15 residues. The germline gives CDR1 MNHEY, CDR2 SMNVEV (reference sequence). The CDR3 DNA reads TGTGCCAGCAGTCTCCGGACTAGCGGGAGTGAGACCCAGTACTTC. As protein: CASSLRTSGSETQYF.

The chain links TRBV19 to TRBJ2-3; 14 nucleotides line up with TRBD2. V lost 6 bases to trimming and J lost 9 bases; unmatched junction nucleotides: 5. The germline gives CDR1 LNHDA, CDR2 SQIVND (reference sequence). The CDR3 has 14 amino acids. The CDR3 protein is CASRPGLAGETQYF. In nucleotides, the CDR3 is TGTGCCAGTAGGCCGGGACTAGCGGGAGAGACGCAGTATTTT.

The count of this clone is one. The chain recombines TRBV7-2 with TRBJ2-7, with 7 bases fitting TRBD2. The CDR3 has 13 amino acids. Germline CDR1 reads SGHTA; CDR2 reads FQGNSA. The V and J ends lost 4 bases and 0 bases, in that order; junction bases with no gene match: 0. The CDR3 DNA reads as TGTGCCAGCAGCTGGACTAGCTCCTACGAGCAGTACTTC. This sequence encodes CASSWTSSYEQYF.

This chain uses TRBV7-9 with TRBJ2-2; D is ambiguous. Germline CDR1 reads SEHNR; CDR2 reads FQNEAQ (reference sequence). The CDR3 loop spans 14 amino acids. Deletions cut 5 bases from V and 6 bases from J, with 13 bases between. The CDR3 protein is CASSNPRVSGELFF. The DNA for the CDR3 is TGTGCCAGCAGCAACCCTCGGGTTTCCGGGGAGCTGTTTTTT.

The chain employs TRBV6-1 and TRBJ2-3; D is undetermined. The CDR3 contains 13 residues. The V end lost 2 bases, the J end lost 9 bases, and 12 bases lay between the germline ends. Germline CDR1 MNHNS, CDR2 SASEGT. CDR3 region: CASSENLGWTQYF. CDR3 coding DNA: TGTGCCAGCAGTGAAAATCTTGGTTGGACGCAGTATTTT.

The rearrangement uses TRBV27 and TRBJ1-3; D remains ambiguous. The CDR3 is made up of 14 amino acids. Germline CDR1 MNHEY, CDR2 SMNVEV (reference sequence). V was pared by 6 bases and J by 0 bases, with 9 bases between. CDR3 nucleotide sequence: TGTGCCAGCAGCACGCTGGGCTCTGGAAACACCATATATTTT. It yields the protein CASSTLGSGNTIYF.

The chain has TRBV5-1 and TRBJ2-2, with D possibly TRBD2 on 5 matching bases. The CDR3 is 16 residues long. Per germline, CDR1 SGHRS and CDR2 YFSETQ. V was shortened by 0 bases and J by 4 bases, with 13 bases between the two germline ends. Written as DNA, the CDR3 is TGCGCCAGCAGCTTGGCTGGGCGGGCGGGCACCGGGGAGCTGTTTTTT. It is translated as CASSLAGRAGTGELFF.